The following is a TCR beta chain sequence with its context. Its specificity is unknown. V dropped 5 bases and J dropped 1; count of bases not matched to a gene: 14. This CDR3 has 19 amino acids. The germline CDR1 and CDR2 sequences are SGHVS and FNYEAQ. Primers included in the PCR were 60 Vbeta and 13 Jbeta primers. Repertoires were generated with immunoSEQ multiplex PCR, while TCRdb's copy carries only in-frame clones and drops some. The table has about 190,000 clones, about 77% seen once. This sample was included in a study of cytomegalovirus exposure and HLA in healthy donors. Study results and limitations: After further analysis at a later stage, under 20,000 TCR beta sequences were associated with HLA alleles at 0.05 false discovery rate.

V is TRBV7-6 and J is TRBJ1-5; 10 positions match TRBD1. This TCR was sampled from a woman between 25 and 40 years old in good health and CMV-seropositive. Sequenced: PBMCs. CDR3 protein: CASSPRPGTGARSNQPQHF. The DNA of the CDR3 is TGTGCCAGCAGCCCTCGACCCGGGACAGGGGCGCGAAGCAATCAGCCCCAGCATTTT.